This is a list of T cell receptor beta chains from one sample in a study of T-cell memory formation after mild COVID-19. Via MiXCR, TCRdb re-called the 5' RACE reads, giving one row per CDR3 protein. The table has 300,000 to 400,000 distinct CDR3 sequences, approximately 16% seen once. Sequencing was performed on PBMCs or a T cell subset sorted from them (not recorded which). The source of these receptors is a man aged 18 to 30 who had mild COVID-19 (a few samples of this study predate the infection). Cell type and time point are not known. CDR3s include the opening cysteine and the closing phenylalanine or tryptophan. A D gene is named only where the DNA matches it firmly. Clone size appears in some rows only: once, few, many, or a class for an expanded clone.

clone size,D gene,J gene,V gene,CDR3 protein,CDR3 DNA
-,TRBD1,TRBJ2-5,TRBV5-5,CASIPGQSDFRYF,TGTGCCAGCATTCCGGGACAGTCCGACTTTCGGTACTTC
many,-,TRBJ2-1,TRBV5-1,CASSPVGSYNEQFF,TGCGCCAGCAGCCCTGTCGGGAGTTACAATGAGCAGTTCTTC
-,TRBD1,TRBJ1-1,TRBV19,CASSTHGQGLNTEAFF,TGTGCCAGTAGTACCCACGGACAGGGGTTGAACACTGAAGCTTTCTTT
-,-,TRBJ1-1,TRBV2,CASRGDSRNTEAFF,TGTGCCAGCAGGGGAGACAGCCGGAACACTGAAGCTTTCTTT
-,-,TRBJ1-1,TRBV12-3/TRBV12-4,CASSFYTTEAFF,TGTGCCAGCAGTTTCTATACCACTGAAGCTTTCTTT
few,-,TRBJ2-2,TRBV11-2,CASSLDLLGEDTGELFF,TGTGCCAGCAGCTTAGATCTGCTTGGGGAAGACACCGGGGAGCTGTTTTTT
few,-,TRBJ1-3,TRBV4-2,CASSQDRQVNF,TGTGCCAGCAGCCAGGACCGACAGGTCAATTTT
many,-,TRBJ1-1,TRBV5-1,CASSLEYRNTEAFF,TGCGCCAGCAGCTTGGAATATCGGAACACTGAAGCTTTCTTT
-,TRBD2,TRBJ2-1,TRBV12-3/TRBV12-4,CASRGGLAGMNNEQFF,TGTGCCAGCAGGGGGGGACTAGCGGGGATGAACAATGAGCAGTTCTTC
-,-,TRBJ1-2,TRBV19,CASSIEGKGGYTF,TGTGCCAGTAGTATTGAGGGGAAAGGCGGCTACACCTTC
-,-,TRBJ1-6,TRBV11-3,CASSASSNSPLHF,TGTGCCAGCAGCGCCTCCAGCAATTCACCCCTCCACTTT
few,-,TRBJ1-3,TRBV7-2,CASNPGSSGNTIYF,TGTGCCAGCAACCCAGGGAGCTCTGGAAACACCATATATTTT
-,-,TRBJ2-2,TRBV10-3,CAIRDQTGELFF,TGTGCCATCAGGGACCAGACCGGGGAGCTGTTTTTT
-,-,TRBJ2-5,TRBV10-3,CAAAGSQETQYF,TGTGCCGCAGCCGGGAGCCAAGAGACCCAGTACTTC
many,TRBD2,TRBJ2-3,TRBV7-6,CASSRFSGGSTDTQYF,TGTGCCAGCAGCCGATTTAGCGGGGGGAGCACAGATACGCAGTATTTT
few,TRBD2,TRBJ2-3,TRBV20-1,CSAEVAGGIDTQYF,TGCAGTGCTGAAGTAGCGGGGGGAATAGATACGCAGTATTTT
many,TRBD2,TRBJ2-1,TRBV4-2,CASSQGAGGLDEQFF,TGTGCCAGCAGCCAAGGAGCGGGGGGGCTTGATGAGCAGTTCTTC
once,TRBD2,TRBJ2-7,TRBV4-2,CASSQLAGGPYEQYF,TGTGCCAGCAGCCAACTAGCGGGAGGGCCCTACGAGCAGTACTTC
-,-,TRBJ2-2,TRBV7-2,CASSTWGTNTGELFF,TGTGCCAGCAGCACTTGGGGGACTAACACCGGGGAGCTGTTTTTT
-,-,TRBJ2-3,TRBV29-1,CSVELTSTDTQYF,TGCAGCGTTGAACTGACAAGCACAGATACGCAGTATTTT
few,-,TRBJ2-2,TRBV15,CATRRGNTGELFF,TGTGCCACCCGGAGGGGTAACACCGGGGAGCTGTTTTTT
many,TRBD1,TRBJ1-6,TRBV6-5,CASSYSGQLYNSPLHF,TGTGCCAGCAGTTACTCGGGACAGCTCTATAATTCACCCCTCCACTTT
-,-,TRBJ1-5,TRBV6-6,CASSYIAGKGQPQHF,TGTGCCAGCAGTTACATCGCGGGGAAAGGTCAGCCCCAGCATTTT
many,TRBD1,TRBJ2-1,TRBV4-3,CASSHGTGYNEQFF,TGCGCCAGCAGCCACGGGACAGGCTACAATGAGCAGTTCTTC
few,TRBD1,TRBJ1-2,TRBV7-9,CASSPRQGRGYGYTF,TGTGCCAGCAGCCCCCGACAGGGAAGGGGCTATGGCTACACCTTC
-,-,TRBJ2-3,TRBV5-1,CASSLGLSASTDTQYF,TGCGCCAGCAGCTTGGGTCTCTCGGCGTCCACAGATACGCAGTATTTT
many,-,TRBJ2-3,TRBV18,CASSPVGTDTQYF,TGTGCCAGCTCACCAGTTGGCACAGATACGCAGTATTTT
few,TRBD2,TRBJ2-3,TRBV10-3,CAISESSSGAMGTQYF,TGTGCCATCAGTGAGTCGTCTAGCGGGGCCATGGGTACGCAGTATTTT
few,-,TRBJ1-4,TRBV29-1,CSVEDQGSTSREKLFF,TGCAGCGTTGAAGATCAGGGCTCTACGAGTCGGGAAAAACTGTTTTTT
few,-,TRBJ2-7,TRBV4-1,CASSLQQAYEQYF,TGCGCCAGCAGCCTTCAGCAAGCCTACGAGCAGTACTTC
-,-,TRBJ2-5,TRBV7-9,CASSQTGGKETQYF,TGTGCCAGCAGCCAGACAGGCGGGAAAGAGACCCAGTACTTC
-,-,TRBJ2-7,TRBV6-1,CASSSSGTRGEQYF,TGTGCCAGCAGTTCCTCCGGGACCCGGGGCGAGCAGTACTTC
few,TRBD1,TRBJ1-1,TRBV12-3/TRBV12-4,CASSSGQIRTEAFF,TGTGCCAGCAGTTCGGGACAGATACGAACTGAAGCTTTCTTT
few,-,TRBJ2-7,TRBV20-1,CSARDSILWEQYF,TGCAGTGCTAGAGATTCGATTCTTTGGGAGCAGTACTTC
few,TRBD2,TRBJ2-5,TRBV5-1,CASSSVAGGETQYF,TGCGCCAGCAGTTCAGTAGCGGGGGGAGAGACCCAGTACTTC
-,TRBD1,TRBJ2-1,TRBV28,CASSLGRQGYEQFF,TGTGCCAGCAGTTTAGGAAGACAGGGTTATGAGCAGTTCTTC
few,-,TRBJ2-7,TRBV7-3,CASSLRGGDAYEQYF,TGTGCCAGCAGCTTAAGAGGAGGGGACGCCTACGAGCAGTACTTC
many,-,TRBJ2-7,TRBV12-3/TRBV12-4,CASASNYEQYF,TGTGCCAGCGCATCTAACTACGAGCAGTACTTC
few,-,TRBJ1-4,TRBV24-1,CATSPSVGEKLFF,TGTGCCACCAGTCCCTCGGTGGGGGAAAAACTGTTTTTT